This T cell receptor beta chain was sequenced in a study of shared clonotypes between healthy human individuals. Study-wide results and caveats: Deeper or shallower sequencing was expected to change how clonotypes are shared among donors.

Only Caucasian adults living in Nashville, Tennessee made up the donor group. Investigators divided CD4+ cells into CD45RA+ naive and CD45RA-negative memory subsets. Only in-frame clones appear in the TCRdb table, and some are missing; sequencing was by immunoSEQ multiplex PCR. Of about 2.4 million clones in the sample, around nine tenths were seen once. In regard to this clone: Its antigen is not known.

Sequenced sample: naive CD4+ T cells sorted from blood. Subset: CD45RA+ positively selected. The TCR comes from a young man in good health.

CDR3 nucleotides: TGCGCCAGCAGCCAAGACAGGGGGGTTTCACCCCTCCACTTT. Protein product: CASSQDRGVSPLHF. The J gene is TRBJ1-6, the V gene TRBV4-1; 7 bases fit TRBD1. The junction had 2 bases not matched to a gene; V was cut back by 0 bases and J by 9 bases. The germline V gene encodes CDR1 MGHRA and CDR2 YSYEKL. The CDR3 has 14 amino acids.